This T cell receptor beta chain comes out of a study of blood T cell repertoires in COVID-19. Study overall: Acute-phase and convalescent COVID-19 samples originated in the United States, Italy and Spain. PBMCs, B-cell-depleted T cells, or T cells were the source of the cDNA or gDNA that made up the material.

As processed by the authors: Reference gene primers were amplified, and this amplification served to estimate nucleated cell counts. Generated by immunoSEQ multiplex PCR, the TCRdb table keeps only in-frame clones and is missing some. For V, J and clone size, that table is used; D and trimming come from the DNA. The sample has tens of thousands of clones, about 83% seen once. The receptor's source is a woman of 80 years or more with active or convalescent COVID-19. The material sequenced was peripheral blood.

The CDR3, as DNA: TGTGCCAGCAGTTTAGGGCAGGGGGCGGCTAATGAAAAACTGTTTTTT. Its protein product is CASSLGQGAANEKLFF. V is TRBV28 and J is TRBJ1-4, with 8 bases that match TRBD1. The CDR3 totals 16 residues. Germline trimming cut 2 bases from V and 3 bases from J; bases unmatched to any gene: 5. From germline, CDR1 is MDHEN and CDR2 SYDVKM.